The entry below describes one T cell receptor beta chain. The entry originates in a study of OX40 agonist ivuxolimab in advanced cancers. Germline CDR1 and CDR2: SGHRS and YFSETQ. Trimming cost V 4 bases and J 9 bases; bases outside gene matches: 9. This CDR3 has 14 residues. TCRdb keeps only in-frame clones here, not all; method: immunoSEQ multiplex PCR. The data hold fewer than 55,000 clones, with approximately 91% observed a single time. The rearrangement links TRBV5-1 to TRBJ1-5; 8 nucleotides align to TRBD1. This sample comprised CD4+ or CD8+ T cells sorted from blood, obtained in a trial of the OX40 agonist ivuxolimab. The clonotype comes from an adult with an advanced solid tumor such as melanoma, head and neck, liver or kidney cancer. CDR3 in DNA: TGCGCCAGCAGCCCAGGGACAGGTTCTGCGCCCCAGCATTTT. As protein: CASSPGTGSAPQHF.